One sample yielded the 13 T cell receptor beta chains listed below, sequenced in a study of T cells in Graves' hyperthyroidism and ophthalmopathy. RNA transcripts yielded amplified TCR beta CDR3 regions. The HTBI set primed first-round TCR CDR3 RT-PCR. Using its own MiXCR run on the multiplex PCR reads, TCRdb lists one record per CDR3 protein. Of 380,000 or so distinct CDR3 sequences listed, roughly 12% are singletons. Material for sequencing was blood. These receptors were collected from a man aged 25-45 years with Graves' hyperthyroidism that later progressed to Graves' ophthalmopathy.

This clonotype showed up many times. V usage is TRBV7-6 and J usage is TRBJ2-1, with D perhaps matching TRBD2 (6 bases). Trimming took 2 bases from V and 5 from J, leaving 13 bases between them. CDR1 and CDR2 from the germline V gene are SGHVS and FNYEAQ. The CDR3 is 15 residues long. The DNA of the CDR3 is TGTGCCAGCAGCTTACCCCTAGCGCGGGACAATGAGCAGTTCTTC. It is translated as CASSLPLARDNEQFF. Full variable domain (missing parts from reference TRBV7-6 and TRBJ2-1): GAGVSQSPRYKVTKRGQDVALRCDPISGHVSLYWYRQALGQGPEFLTYFNYEAQQDKSGLPNDRFSAERPEGSISTLTIQRTEQRDSAMYRCASSLPLARDNEQFFGPGTRLTVL.

This clonotype was counted at least ten times. The gene calls are TRBV11-2 and TRBJ1-4; TRBD1 aligns across 8 bases. The trim removed 3 bases at V and 10 bases at J, leaving 7 bases unmatched. Germline-derived CDR1 and CDR2 are SGHAT and FQNNGV. This CDR3 has 14 residues. Here the CDR3 DNA reads TGTGCCAGCAGCTTCGGACAGGGAATCGTAAAACTGTTTTTT. This gives the protein CASSFGQGIVKLFF.

This clonotype came up a few times. The chain recombines TRBV9 with TRBJ2-1; 12 bases line up with TRBD2. This CDR3 is built from 17 residues. CDR1 is SGDLS, CDR2 YYNGEE, per germline. J was trimmed by 0 bases and V by 3 bases; bases with no gene match: 4. CDR3 in amino acids: CASSALAGGSSYNEQFF. The DNA for the CDR3 is TGTGCCAGCAGCGCCCTAGCGGGGGGGAGCTCCTACAATGAGCAGTTCTTC.

This chain connects TRBV4-1 to TRBJ2-1; no clear D. The germline V gene encodes CDR1 MGHRA and CDR2 YSYEKL. The germline V and J ends were trimmed by 5 bases and 3 bases, with 14 bases remaining between them. The CDR3 spans 15 residues. CDR3 in amino acids: CASSTPSKVYNEQFF. CDR3 bases: TGCGCCAGCAGCACCCCATCGAAGGTCTACAATGAGCAGTTCTTC.

J is TRBJ2-5 and V is TRBV4-1; possible D gene TRBD1, 6 bases. Germline V gives CDR1 MGHRA, CDR2 YSYEKL. This CDR3 is 16 amino acids long. V dropped 0 bases and J dropped 1 base, with 12 bases sitting between them. CDR3 residues: CASSQDLVRGQETQYF. The CDR3 DNA sequence: TGCGCCAGCAGCCAAGATTTGGTCAGGGGCCAAGAGACCCAGTACTTC.

This clonotype has a handful of counts. V gene TRBV28 combines with J gene TRBJ1-5; D not resolved. The germline CDR1 and CDR2 sequences are MDHEN and SYDVKM. The CDR3 is 14 residues long. Trimming took 10 bases from V and 1 from J, leaving 14 bases between them. CDR3 protein: CATGEAPSNQPQHF. For the CDR3, the DNA is TGTGCCACCGGGGAGGCCCCGAGCAATCAGCCCCAGCATTTT.

The chain is built from TRBV3-1 and TRBJ2-2; 8 bases are shared with TRBD1. This CDR3 has 15 amino acids. The V segment lost 1 base and the J segment 7 bases; nucleotides outside the gene matches: 5. The germline V gene encodes CDR1 LGHDT and CDR2 YNNKEL (reference sequence). The CDR3, as DNA: TGTGCCAGCAGCCAAGTGACAGGGGTGGTCGGGGAGCTGTTTTTT. This codes for CASSQVTGVVGELFF.

This clonotype was seen ten or more times. V and J are TRBV2 and TRBJ2-3; 9 bases align to TRBD2. V dropped 3 bases and J dropped 2; count of bases not matched to a gene: 6. Germline lookup yields CDR1 SNHLY and CDR2 FYNNEI. The CDR3 spans 16 residues. CDR3 sequence (DNA): TGTGCCAGCAGTGAGCAGCTAGCGGGGCCCACAGATACGCAGTATTTT. Translated, it gives CASSEQLAGPTDTQYF.

This clonotype was counted ten times or more. The chain links TRBV7-9 to TRBJ2-1, with unresolved D. Looked up from germline, CDR1 is SEHNR and CDR2 is FQNEAQ (reference sequence). This CDR3 comprises 15 residues. With 4 bases removed from V and 4 bases from J, the gap between germline ends came to 14 bases. CDR3 sequence: CASSWKGFPYNEQFF. In nucleotides, the CDR3 is TGTGCCAGCAGCTGGAAGGGCTTCCCTTACAATGAGCAGTTCTTC.

DNA for the CDR3: TGTGCCAGCAGTTTTGTTGACAGGGGCGGAAACACCATATATTTT. The encoded protein is CASSFVDRGGNTIYF. The V gene is TRBV28, the J gene TRBJ1-3; 8 bases align to TRBD1. CDR1 and CDR2 from the germline V gene are MDHEN and SYDVKM. Trimming took 3 bases from V and 4 from J; bases not matched to a gene: 5. The CDR3 consists of 15 residues.

This clonotype was seen a few times. The rearrangement joins TRBV7-2 to TRBJ1-2; 7 bases fit TRBD1. CDR1 is SGHTA and CDR2 is FQGNSA in the germline V gene. Trimming took 3 bases from V and 3 from J; bases not matched to a gene: 10. This CDR3 is built from 16 residues. The CDR3 coding sequence is TGTGCCAGCAGCTTGCCTAACAGGGGAGGCGACTATGGCTACACCTTC. It is translated as CASSLPNRGGDYGYTF.

This clonotype was observed at least ten times. J is TRBJ2-5 and V is TRBV20-1; TRBD2 matches at 9 bases. The CDR3 runs to 14 residues. The germline gives CDR1 DFQATT, CDR2 SNEGSKA (reference sequence). V was clipped by 6 bases and J by 2 bases; unmatched bases: 7. The CDR3, as DNA: TGCAGTGCATTTAGCGGGGGCCCACAAGAGACCCAGTACTTC. Translated: CSAFSGGPQETQYF.

This clonotype appeared a single time. The V and J genes are TRBV6-2 or TRBV6-3 and TRBJ1-4; a weak D match, TRBD1 (5 bases). The CDR3 is made up of 12 amino acids. With 6 bases removed from V and 5 bases from J, the gap between germline ends came to 7 bases. The germline V gene has CDR1 MNHEY and CDR2 SVGEGT. DNA of the CDR3: TGTGCCAGCAGGGGGGGAAATGAAAAACTGTTTTTT. It specifies CASRGGNEKLFF.